The source of this T cell receptor (beta chain) is a study of blood T cell repertoires in COVID-19. CDR1 and CDR2 (germline): MNHEY, SVGAGI. This CDR3 is built from 15 residues. Trimming removed 7 bases at V and 5 bases at J, with 18 bases between. TCRdb's copy holds only in-frame clones and misses some; the assay was immunoSEQ multiplex PCR. The table has about 240,000 clones, 84% seen once; the top ten hold roughly 4%. The rearrangement links TRBV6-5 to TRBJ1-5; the D gene is possibly TRBD1 (5 bases). The source material was peripheral blood. The receptor's source is a man in his fifties or sixties with acute or convalescent COVID-19. The CDR3 sequence is CASTLQAGWDQPQHF. CDR3 coding DNA: TGTGCCAGCACCCTACAGGCAGGGTGGGATCAGCCCCAGCATTTT.